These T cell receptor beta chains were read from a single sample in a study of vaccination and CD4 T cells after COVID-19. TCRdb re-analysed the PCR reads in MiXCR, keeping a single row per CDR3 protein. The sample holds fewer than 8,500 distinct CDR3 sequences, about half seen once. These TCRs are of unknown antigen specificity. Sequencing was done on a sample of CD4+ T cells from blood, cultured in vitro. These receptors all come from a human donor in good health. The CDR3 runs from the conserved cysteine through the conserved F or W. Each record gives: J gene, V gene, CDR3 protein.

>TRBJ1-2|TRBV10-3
CAISVGEGQGYGYTF
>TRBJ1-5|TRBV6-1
CASRTGGSNQPQHF
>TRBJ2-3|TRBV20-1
CSARYYGTGILTDTQYF
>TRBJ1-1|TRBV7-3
CASSRGSMNTEAFF
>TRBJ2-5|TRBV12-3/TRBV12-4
CASTYGVTETQYF
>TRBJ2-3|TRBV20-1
CSARLGTSGTDTQYF
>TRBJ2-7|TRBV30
CAWSVRGGRSYEQYF
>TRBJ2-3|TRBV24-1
CATSGGGPSTDTQYF
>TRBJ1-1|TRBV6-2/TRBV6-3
CASSYPGHTFNTEAFF
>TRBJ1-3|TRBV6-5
CASSSVLSGNTIYF
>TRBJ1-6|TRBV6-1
CASKGQTNNSPLHF
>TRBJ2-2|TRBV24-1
CATSGQGTGELFF
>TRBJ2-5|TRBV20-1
CSARDRKETQYF
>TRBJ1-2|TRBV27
CASSSSQGSYGYTF
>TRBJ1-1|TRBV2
CASSPQGRDTEAFF
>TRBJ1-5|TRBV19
CASRKDRANNQPQHF
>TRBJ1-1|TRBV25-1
CASSEPSVREAFF
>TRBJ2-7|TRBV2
CASGNTYGQYF
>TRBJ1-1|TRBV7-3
CASSPGHPDTEAFF
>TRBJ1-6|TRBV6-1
CASSDRDNSPLHF
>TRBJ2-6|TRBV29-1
CSVESGANVLTF
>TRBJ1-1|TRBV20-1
CSARIQGKNTEAFF
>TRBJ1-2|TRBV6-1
CASTEGVNYGYTF
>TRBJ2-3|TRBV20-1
CSARGGTDTQYF
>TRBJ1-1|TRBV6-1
CASSISGALMNTEAFF
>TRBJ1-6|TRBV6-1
CVSRMGLGTGAPSLGSPLHF